Each of the 8 T cell receptor beta chains below was sequenced from the same sample in a study of control samples from healthy donors and cancer patients. The data were produced by immunoSEQ multiplex PCR, yet TCRdb's version contains in-frame clones alone and is incomplete. This table holds around 55,000 clones, approximately 88% found once. Specimen: blood. The receptor source for this set is a man aged 50 to 59 in good health.

The rearrangement links TRBV10-1 to TRBJ2-3; TRBD2 matches at 12 bases. V was pared by 6 bases and J by 4 bases, with 11 bases of the junction left unmatched. The CDR3 sequence is 17 residues long. Germline CDR1 and CDR2: WNHNN and SYGVQD (reference sequence). The CDR3 DNA reads TGCGCCAGCAGGGGGGGTCTAGCGGGAGGGTTCGCAGATACGCAGTATTTT. Protein sequence: CASRGGLAGGFADTQYF.

The chain has TRBV27 and TRBJ2-6; no firm D call. Per the germline V gene, CDR1 is MNHEY and CDR2 is SMNVEV (reference sequence). V was cut by 0 bases and J by 0 bases, with 9 bases left in between. The CDR3 loop spans 17 amino acids. CDR3 protein: CASSLSQVFSGANVLTF. In DNA form, the CDR3 reads TGTGCCAGCAGTTTATCGCAAGTGTTCTCTGGGGCCAACGTCCTGACTTTC.

The V call is TRBV30, the J call TRBJ2-1; the D is unclear. Deletions cut 0 bases from V and 10 bases from J, with 7 bases between. CDR3 length: 11 amino acids. CDR1 and CDR2 from the germline V gene are GTSNPN and SVGIG (reference sequence). The CDR3 region has the DNA TGTGCCTGGAGTGTTAGCAGGGAGCAGTTCTTC. Translation gives CAWSVSREQFF.

This clone was seen a single time. J is TRBJ1-2 and V is TRBV19; D unresolved. The CDR3 consists of 14 residues. Germline CDR1 LNHDA, CDR2 SQIVND (reference sequence). Trimming left V 3 bases short and J 5 bases short, with 13 bases between. In DNA form, the CDR3 reads TGTGCCAGTAGTATTTCGCGAAACCTTTATGGCTACACCTTC. Its translation: CASSISRNLYGYTF.

This clone was seen once. The chain is built from TRBV27 and TRBJ1-6; possibly TRBD1 for D (6 bases). The germline V gene encodes CDR1 MNHEY and CDR2 SMNVEV (reference sequence). This CDR3 is 15 amino acids long. Trimming removed 6 bases at V and 9 bases at J, with 18 bases between. Here the CDR3 reads CASSLEGGLGSPLHF. CDR3 DNA sequence: TGTGCCAGCAGCCTGGAGGGGGGGCTAGGTTCACCCCTCCACTTT.

The V and J genes are TRBV5-1 and TRBJ2-5, with a weak D call TRBD2 (6 bases). Germline V lookup: CDR1 SGHRS, CDR2 YFSETQ. CDR3 size: 14 residues. Deletions cut 0 bases from V and 4 bases from J, with 10 bases between. CDR3 residues: CASSLGTTGETQYF. In DNA form, the CDR3 reads TGCGCCAGCAGCTTGGGGACTACTGGAGAGACCCAGTACTTC.

The gene calls are TRBV12-5 and TRBJ1-1; tentatively, D is TRBD1 (5 bases). CDR1 is LGHNT, CDR2 FRNRAP, per germline. The CDR3 totals 12 residues. With 5 bases removed from V and 11 bases from J, the gap between germline ends came to 15 bases. This CDR3 is CASGTPGTGAFF. The CDR3, as DNA: TGTGCTAGTGGTACGCCCGGGACCGGGGCTTTCTTT.

The chain links TRBV20-1 to TRBJ1-3; the D gene is possibly TRBD1 (5 bases). The CDR3 totals 14 residues. From germline, CDR1 is DFQATT and CDR2 SNEGSKA (reference sequence). Trimming pared 3 bases from V and 2 bases from J, leaving 11 bases between. CDR3 bases: TGCAGTGCTAGTCCCCGCAGGGCTGGAAACACCATATATTTT. Its protein is CSASPRRAGNTIYF.